The rows below give T cell receptor beta chains drawn from one sample of a study of blood T cell repertoires in COVID-19. Profiled with immunoSEQ multiplex PCR; TCRdb holds only in-frame clones, not every one. The table lists a few hundred thousand clones, more than 80% of them singletons. Sequenced sample: PBMCs or T cells enriched from blood (not recorded which). The receptors originated from a woman between 18 and 29 years old who had recovered from COVID-19. Each CDR3 is given with its conserved first and last residue. Fields, in order: V gene, D gene, clone size, J gene, CDR3 DNA, CDR3 protein. The D gene is left open where the match is weak. Clone size is given for some rows only: seen once, a few or many times, or a class if the clone is expanded.

V gene: TRBV2
D gene: -
clone size: -
J gene: TRBJ2-1
CDR3 DNA: TGTGCCAGCGCCGAGATCCTTTACAATGAGCAGTTCTTC
CDR3 protein: CASAEILYNEQFF

V gene: TRBV5-4
D gene: -
clone size: -
J gene: TRBJ2-3
CDR3 DNA: TGTGCCAGCAGCTTGGACTTTCTGAGCGATACGCAGTATTTT
CDR3 protein: CASSLDFLSDTQYF

V gene: TRBV5-1
D gene: -
clone size: -
J gene: TRBJ1-1
CDR3 DNA: TGCGCCAGCACCCCGTCGGGGGGCACTGAAGCTTTCTTT
CDR3 protein: CASTPSGGTEAFF

V gene: TRBV18
D gene: -
clone size: few
J gene: TRBJ1-1
CDR3 DNA: TGTGCCAGCTCACCGAAGCTCGAAGCTTTCTTT
CDR3 protein: CASSPKLEAFF

V gene: TRBV3-1/TRBV3-2
D gene: TRBD1
clone size: -
J gene: TRBJ2-7
CDR3 DNA: TGTGCCAGCAGCCAAGAGGACAGGAGCTCCTACGAGCAGTACTTC
CDR3 protein: CASSQEDRSSYEQYF

V gene: TRBV2
D gene: -
clone size: -
J gene: TRBJ2-1
CDR3 DNA: TGTGCCAGCACTGGGCCGAAAAAAGGTGCAAGTGAGCAGTTCTTC
CDR3 protein: CASTGPKKGASEQFF

V gene: TRBV6-5
D gene: TRBD1
clone size: once
J gene: TRBJ1-2
CDR3 DNA: TGTGCCAGCAGACCCACAGGGGCGGGCGGCTACACCTTC
CDR3 protein: CASRPTGAGGYTF

V gene: TRBV18
D gene: TRBD1
clone size: -
J gene: TRBJ2-5
CDR3 DNA: TGTGCCAGCTCACCGGTAGGGACAGAACAAGAGACCCAGTACTTC
CDR3 protein: CASSPVGTEQETQYF

V gene: TRBV24-1
D gene: TRBD1
clone size: once
J gene: TRBJ1-5
CDR3 DNA: TGTGCCACCAGTGAAACCACAGGGGGAACTCAGCCCCAGCATTTT
CDR3 protein: CATSETTGGTQPQHF

V gene: TRBV15
D gene: -
clone size: once
J gene: TRBJ2-5
CDR3 DNA: TGTGCCACCAGCAGATCTTCCTTCAGGGAAGGCGAGACCCAGTACTTC
CDR3 protein: CATSRSSFREGETQYF

V gene: TRBV9
D gene: TRBD2
clone size: once
J gene: TRBJ2-3
CDR3 DNA: TGTGCCAGCAGCGTAGTGGCCAGCGGGGGCCCAGATACGCAGTATTTT
CDR3 protein: CASSVVASGGPDTQYF

V gene: TRBV21-1
D gene: -
clone size: -
J gene: TRBJ1-5
CDR3 DNA: TGTGCCAGCAGCAGCCGGGATCGGACCCTTGCGGGCAATCAGCCCCAGCATTTT
CDR3 protein: CASSSRDRTLAGNQPQHF

V gene: TRBV5-1
D gene: -
clone size: -
J gene: TRBJ2-7
CDR3 DNA: TGCGCCAGCAGCTTCGCAGGGGTCTACGAGCAGTACTTC
CDR3 protein: CASSFAGVYEQYF

V gene: TRBV5-4
D gene: TRBD1
clone size: -
J gene: TRBJ2-3
CDR3 DNA: TGTGCCAGCAGTTGGGACAGGACAGATACGCAGTATTTT
CDR3 protein: CASSWDRTDTQYF

V gene: TRBV11-2
D gene: TRBD2
clone size: -
J gene: TRBJ2-1
CDR3 DNA: TGTGCCAGCAGCTTACAACCGGGGGGGGCTTTAAATGAGCAGTTCTTC
CDR3 protein: CASSLQPGGALNEQFF

V gene: TRBV4-2
D gene: -
clone size: once
J gene: TRBJ1-5
CDR3 DNA: TGTGCCAGCAGCCAAGAGATTGGGCCGAATCAGCCCCAGCATTTT
CDR3 protein: CASSQEIGPNQPQHF

V gene: TRBV6-2/TRBV6-3
D gene: -
clone size: -
J gene: TRBJ2-6
CDR3 DNA: TGTGCCAGCAGCTCCCTACCCGCGGGGACCCCTCGGGCCAACGTCCTGACTTTC
CDR3 protein: CASSSLPAGTPRANVLTF

V gene: TRBV27
D gene: TRBD1
clone size: -
J gene: TRBJ1-1
CDR3 DNA: TGTGCCAGCAGTTTGTCAGGGGGAGCTAACACTGAAGCTTTCTTT
CDR3 protein: CASSLSGGANTEAFF

V gene: TRBV4-2
D gene: -
clone size: -
J gene: TRBJ2-2
CDR3 DNA: TGTGCCAGCAGCCCCCCCAGAGGGGAGCTGTTTTTT
CDR3 protein: CASSPPRGELFF

V gene: TRBV11-1
D gene: TRBD2
clone size: -
J gene: TRBJ2-3
CDR3 DNA: TGTGCCAGCAGCATGGGACTAGCGGAGACAGATACGCAGTATTTT
CDR3 protein: CASSMGLAETDTQYF

V gene: TRBV2
D gene: TRBD1
clone size: -
J gene: TRBJ1-4
CDR3 DNA: TGTGCCAGCAGTGACGGACAGGGTTACAGAAAACTGTTTTTT
CDR3 protein: CASSDGQGYRKLFF

V gene: TRBV29-1
D gene: -
clone size: few
J gene: TRBJ1-1
CDR3 DNA: TGCAGCGTTGAAGATCCTTCGGCAGGGATCATGAACACTGAAGCTTTCTTT
CDR3 protein: CSVEDPSAGIMNTEAFF